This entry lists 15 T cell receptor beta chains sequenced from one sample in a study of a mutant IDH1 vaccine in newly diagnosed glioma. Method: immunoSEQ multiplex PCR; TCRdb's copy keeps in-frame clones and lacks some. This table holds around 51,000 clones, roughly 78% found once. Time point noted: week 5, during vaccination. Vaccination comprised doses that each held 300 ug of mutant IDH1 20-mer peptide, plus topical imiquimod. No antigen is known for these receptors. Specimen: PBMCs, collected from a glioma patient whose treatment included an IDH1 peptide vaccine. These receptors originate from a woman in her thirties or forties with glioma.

CDR3 amino acids: CASSPDRGHAFF. The CDR3, as DNA: TGCGCCAGCAGCCCGGATCGGGGGCATGCGTTCTTC. This chain uses TRBV5-1 with TRBJ2-1; D is tentatively TRBD1 or TRBD2 (6 bases each). The CDR3 spans 12 residues. The germline V gene has CDR1 SGHRS and CDR2 YFSETQ. Deletions cut 4 bases from V and 15 bases from J, with 17 bases between.

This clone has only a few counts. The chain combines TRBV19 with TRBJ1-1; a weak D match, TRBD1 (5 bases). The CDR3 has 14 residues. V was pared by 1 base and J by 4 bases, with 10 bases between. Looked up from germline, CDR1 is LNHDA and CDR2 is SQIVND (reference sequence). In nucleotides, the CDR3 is TGTGCCAGTAGTATAGCCCCCGGGGGCACTGAAGCTTTCTTT. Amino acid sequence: CASSIAPGGTEAFF.

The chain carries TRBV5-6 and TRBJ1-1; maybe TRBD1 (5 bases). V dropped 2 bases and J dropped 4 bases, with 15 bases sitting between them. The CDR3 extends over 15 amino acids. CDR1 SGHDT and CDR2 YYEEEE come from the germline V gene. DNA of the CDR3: TGTGCCAGCAGCTTTGGGTGGGACTCGGGCACTGAAGCTTTCTTT. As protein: CASSFGWDSGTEAFF.

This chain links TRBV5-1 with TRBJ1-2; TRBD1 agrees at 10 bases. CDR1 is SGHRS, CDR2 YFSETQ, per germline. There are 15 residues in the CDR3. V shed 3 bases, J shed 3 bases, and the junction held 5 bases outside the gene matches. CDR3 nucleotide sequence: TGCGCCAGCAGCTCGGGACAGGGGTCATACTATGGCTACACCTTC. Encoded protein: CASSSGQGSYYGYTF.

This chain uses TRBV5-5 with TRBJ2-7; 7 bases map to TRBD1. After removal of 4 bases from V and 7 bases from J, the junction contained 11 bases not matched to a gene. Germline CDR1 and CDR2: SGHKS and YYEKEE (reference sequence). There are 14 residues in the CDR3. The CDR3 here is CASSAGTDHREQYF. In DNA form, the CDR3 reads TGTGCCAGCAGCGCCGGGACAGATCATCGGGAGCAGTACTTC.

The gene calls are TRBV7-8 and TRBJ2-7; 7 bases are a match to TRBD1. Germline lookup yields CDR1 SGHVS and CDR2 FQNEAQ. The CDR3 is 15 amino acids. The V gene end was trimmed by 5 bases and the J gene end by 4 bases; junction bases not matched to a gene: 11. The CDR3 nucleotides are TGTGCCAGCAGCCGGTTTGGGGACAGCGAGTACGAGCAGTACTTC. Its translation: CASSRFGDSEYEQYF.

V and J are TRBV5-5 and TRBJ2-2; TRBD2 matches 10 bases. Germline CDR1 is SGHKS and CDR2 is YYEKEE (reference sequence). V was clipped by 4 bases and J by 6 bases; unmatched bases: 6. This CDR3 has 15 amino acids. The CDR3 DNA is TGTGCCAGCAGCGTCAGCGGGGGGGAAGCCGGGGAGCTGTTTTTT. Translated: CASSVSGGEAGELFF.

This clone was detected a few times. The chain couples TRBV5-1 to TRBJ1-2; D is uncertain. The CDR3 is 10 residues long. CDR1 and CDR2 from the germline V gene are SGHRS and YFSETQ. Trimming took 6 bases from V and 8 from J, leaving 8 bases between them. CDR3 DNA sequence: TGCGCCAGCACCCTCGGGGGCTACACCTTC. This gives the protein CASTLGGYTF.

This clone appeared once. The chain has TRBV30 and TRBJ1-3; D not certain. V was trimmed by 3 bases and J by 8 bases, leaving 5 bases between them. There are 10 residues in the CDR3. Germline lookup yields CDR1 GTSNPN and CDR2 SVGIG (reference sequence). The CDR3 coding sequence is TGTGCCTGGAGGGGAGACACCATATATTTT. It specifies CAWRGDTIYF.

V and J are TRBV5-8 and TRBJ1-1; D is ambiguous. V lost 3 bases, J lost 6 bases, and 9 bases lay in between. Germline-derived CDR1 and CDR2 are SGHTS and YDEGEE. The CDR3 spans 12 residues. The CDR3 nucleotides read TGTGCCAGCAGCTCCCCAAGCTCTGAAGCTTTCTTT. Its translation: CASSSPSSEAFF.

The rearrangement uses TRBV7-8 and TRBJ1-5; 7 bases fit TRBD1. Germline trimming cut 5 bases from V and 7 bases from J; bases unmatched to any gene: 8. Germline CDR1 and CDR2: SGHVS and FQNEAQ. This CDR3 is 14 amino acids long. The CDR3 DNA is TGTGCCAGCAGCCGACTAGGGGGCGGGCAGCCCCAGCATTTT. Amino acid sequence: CASSRLGGGQPQHF.

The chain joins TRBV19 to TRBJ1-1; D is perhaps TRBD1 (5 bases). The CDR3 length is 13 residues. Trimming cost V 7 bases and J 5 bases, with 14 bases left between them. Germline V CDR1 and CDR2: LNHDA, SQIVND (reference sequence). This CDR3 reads CASTGGLETEAFF. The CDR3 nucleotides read TGTGCCAGTACCGGGGGGTTGGAGACTGAAGCTTTCTTT.

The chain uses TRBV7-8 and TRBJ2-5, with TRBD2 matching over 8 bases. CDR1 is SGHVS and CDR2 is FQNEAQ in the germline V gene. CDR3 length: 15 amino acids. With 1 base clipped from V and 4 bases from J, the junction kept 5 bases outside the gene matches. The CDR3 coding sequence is TGTGCCAGCAGCTTAGACAGCGGGGGAGCAGAGACCCAGTACTTC. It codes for CASSLDSGGAETQYF. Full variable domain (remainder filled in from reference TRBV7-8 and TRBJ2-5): GAGVSQSPRYKVAKRGQDVALRCDPISGHVSLFWYQQALGQGPEFLTYFQNEAQLDKSGLPSDRFFAERPEGSVSTLKIQRTQQEDSAVYLCASSLDSGGAETQYFGPGTRLLVL.

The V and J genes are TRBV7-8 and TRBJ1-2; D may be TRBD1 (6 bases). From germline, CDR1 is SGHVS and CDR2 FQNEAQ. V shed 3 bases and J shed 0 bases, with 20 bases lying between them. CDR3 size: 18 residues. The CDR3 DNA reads TGTGCCAGCAGCTTTGGGCCGCCACAGGGTTCGGCTAACTATGGCTACACCTTC. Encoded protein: CASSFGPPQGSANYGYTF. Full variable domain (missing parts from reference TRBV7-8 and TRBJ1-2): GAGVSQSPRYKVAKRGQDVALRCDPISGHVSLFWYQQALGQGPEFLTYFQNEAQLDKSGLPSDRFFAERPEGSVSTLKIQRTQQEDSAVYLCASSFGPPQGSANYGYTFGSGTRLTVV.

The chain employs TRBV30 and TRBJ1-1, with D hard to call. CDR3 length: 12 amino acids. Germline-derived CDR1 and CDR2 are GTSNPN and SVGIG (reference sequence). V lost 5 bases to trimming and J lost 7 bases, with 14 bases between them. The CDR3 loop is CAWVKEKGEAFF. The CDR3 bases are TGTGCCTGGGTGAAAGAGAAGGGTGAAGCTTTCTTT.